The clone carrying this T cell receptor (beta chain) was recorded at least ten times. Its antigen is unknown. The data were obtained in a study of regulatory T cells in long-lasting Graves disease. Study background: Graves' cases, newly diagnosed, had used antithyroid drugs under 3 months. Points from the study as a whole: Persistent disease showed a preference for TRBV28, TRBJ1-2 and TRBJ2-5. Persistent cases of Graves' showed reduced TCR diversity relative to newly diagnosed patients.

Time point reported: newly diagnosed GD, antithyroid drugs for less than 3 months. Researchers made the TCR library from RNA that was extracted from PBMCs. Graves' disease diagnosis followed American Thyroid Association guidelines. Building of the TCR beta libraries involved iRepertoire HTBI primers and Arm-PCR of CDR3 regions. TCRdb reprocessed the multiplex PCR reads via MiXCR and lists one record per CDR3 protein. The sample shows 300,000 to 400,000 distinct CDR3 sequences, 15% to 20% of them seen only once. Germline loops: CDR1 MGHDK, CDR2 SYGVNS. V was pared by 8 bases and J by 2 bases, with 17 bases between. The CDR3 runs to 15 residues.

V is TRBV25-1 and J is TRBJ2-3; either TRBD1 or TRBD2 may supply D (5 bases each). The sample here was peripheral blood mononuclear cells (PBMCs), taken at new diagnosis, from a patient treated with antithyroid drugs. The sequence was obtained from a female donor with Graves disease. The CDR3 DNA reads as TGTGCCAGCGGGGACGGGCTCGGCTACACAGATACGCAGTATTTT. Protein sequence: CASGDGLGYTDTQYF.